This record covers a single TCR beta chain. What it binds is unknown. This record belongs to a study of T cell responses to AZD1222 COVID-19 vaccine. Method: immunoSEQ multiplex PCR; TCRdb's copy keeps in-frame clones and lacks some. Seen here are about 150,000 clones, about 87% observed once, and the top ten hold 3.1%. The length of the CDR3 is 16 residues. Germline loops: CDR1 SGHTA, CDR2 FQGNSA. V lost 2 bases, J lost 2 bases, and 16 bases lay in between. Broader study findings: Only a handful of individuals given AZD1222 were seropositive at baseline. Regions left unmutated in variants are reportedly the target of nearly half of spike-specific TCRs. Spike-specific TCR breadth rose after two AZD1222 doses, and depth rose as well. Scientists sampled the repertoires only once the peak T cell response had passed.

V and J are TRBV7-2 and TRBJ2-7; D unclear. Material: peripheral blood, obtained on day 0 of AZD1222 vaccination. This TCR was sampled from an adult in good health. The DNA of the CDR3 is TGTGCCAGCAGCTTACCCTCCCGGTCACCGACCTACGAGCAGTACTTC. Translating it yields CASSLPSRSPTYEQYF.